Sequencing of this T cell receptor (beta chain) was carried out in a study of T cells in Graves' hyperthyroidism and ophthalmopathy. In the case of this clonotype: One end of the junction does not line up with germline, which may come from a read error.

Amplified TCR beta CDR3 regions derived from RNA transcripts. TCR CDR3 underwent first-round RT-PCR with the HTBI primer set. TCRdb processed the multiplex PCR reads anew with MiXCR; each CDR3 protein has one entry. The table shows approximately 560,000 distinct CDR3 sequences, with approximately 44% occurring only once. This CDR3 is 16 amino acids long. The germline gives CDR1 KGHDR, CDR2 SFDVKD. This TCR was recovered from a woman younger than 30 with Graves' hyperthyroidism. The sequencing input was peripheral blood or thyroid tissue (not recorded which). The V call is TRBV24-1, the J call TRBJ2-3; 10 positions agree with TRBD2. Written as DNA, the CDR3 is TGTGCCACCAGCGATTTAGCGGGAGGTAGCACAGATACGCAGTATTTT. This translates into CATSDLAGGSTDTQYF.